In this sample, the clone carrying this TCR beta chain turned up a few times. The antigen remains unidentified. Making use of molecular barcodes, quantitative 5'-RACE generated TCR beta libraries. Each CDR3 protein gets one entry after TCRdb re-called the 5' RACE reads with MiXCR. Of about 420,000 distinct CDR3 sequences listed, 20% to 25% are singletons. The data belong to a study of CD8 T cells in ankylosing spondylitis. Study results and limitations: Ankylosing spondylitis blood appeared to be characterized by a TCR beta motif of eight highly homologous variants. Disease-linked clones, CD8+, were relatively rare in peripheral blood.

The source is a male donor with ankylosing spondylitis. Specimen: blood, either unsorted or a sorted T cell fraction (not recorded which).

The CDR3 sequence: CASSLEGLEQYF. The CDR3 DNA reads as TGTGCCAGCAGTTTGGAAGGGCTCGAGCAGTACTTC. The V gene is TRBV12-3 or TRBV12-4, the J gene TRBJ2-7; D is uncertain. There are 12 residues in the CDR3. Trimming pared 3 bases from V and 6 bases from J, leaving 9 bases between.